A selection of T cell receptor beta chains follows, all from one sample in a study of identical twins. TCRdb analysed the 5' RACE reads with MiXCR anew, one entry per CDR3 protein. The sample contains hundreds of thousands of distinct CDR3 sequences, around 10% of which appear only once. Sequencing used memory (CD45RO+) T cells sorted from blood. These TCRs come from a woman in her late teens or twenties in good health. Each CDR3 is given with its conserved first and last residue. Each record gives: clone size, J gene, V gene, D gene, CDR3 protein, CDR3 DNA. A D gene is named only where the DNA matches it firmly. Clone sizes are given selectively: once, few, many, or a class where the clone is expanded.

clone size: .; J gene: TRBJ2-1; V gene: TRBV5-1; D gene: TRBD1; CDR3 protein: CASSVIPGQGNNEQFF; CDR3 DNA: TGCGCCAGCAGTGTAATCCCGGGACAGGGAAACAATGAGCAGTTCTTC
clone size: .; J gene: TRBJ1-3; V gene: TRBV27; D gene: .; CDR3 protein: CASRERNTIYF; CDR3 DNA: TGTGCCAGCAGGGAGCGAAACACCATATATTTT
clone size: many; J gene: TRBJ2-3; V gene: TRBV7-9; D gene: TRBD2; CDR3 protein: CASSLVETSVADTQYF; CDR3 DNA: TGTGCCAGCAGCTTAGTTGAGACTAGCGTAGCAGATACGCAGTATTTT
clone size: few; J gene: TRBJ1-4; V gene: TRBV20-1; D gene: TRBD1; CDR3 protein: CSALSARGEKLFF; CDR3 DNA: TGCAGTGCTCTCTCAGCCAGGGGGGAAAAACTGTTTTTT
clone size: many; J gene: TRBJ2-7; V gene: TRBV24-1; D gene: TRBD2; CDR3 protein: CATSDSSGSVPYEQYF; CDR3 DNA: TGTGCCACCAGTGATTCGAGCGGGAGTGTCCCCTACGAGCAGTACTTC
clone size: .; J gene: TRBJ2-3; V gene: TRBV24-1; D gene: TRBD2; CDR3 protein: CATSDRSGSSTDTQYF; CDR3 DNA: TGTGCCACCAGTGACCGTAGCGGGAGTAGCACAGATACGCAGTATTTT
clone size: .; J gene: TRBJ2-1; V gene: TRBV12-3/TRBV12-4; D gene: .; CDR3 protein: CASSLGDTNNEQFF; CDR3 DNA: TGTGCCAGCAGTTTAGGGGACACAAACAATGAGCAGTTCTTC
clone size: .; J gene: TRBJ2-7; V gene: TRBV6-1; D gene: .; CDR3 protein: CASSEAPRSEQYF; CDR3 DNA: TGTGCCAGCAGTGAAGCGCCCCGTTCCGAGCAGTACTTC
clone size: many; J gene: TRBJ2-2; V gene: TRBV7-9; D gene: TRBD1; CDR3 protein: CATPSWTGGNTGELFF; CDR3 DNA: TGTGCCACCCCGTCTTGGACAGGGGGAAACACCGGGGAGCTGTTTTTT
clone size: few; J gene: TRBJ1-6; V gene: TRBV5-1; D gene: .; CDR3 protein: CASSIRSSGDTSHSPLHF; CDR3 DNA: TGCGCCAGCAGCATACGTTCCTCAGGGGACACTTCTCATTCACCCCTCCACTTT
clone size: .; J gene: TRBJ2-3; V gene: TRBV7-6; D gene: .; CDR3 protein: CASSSPKGGGSTDTQYF; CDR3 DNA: TGTGCCAGCAGCTCCCCTAAGGGGGGCGGTAGCACAGATACGCAGTATTTT
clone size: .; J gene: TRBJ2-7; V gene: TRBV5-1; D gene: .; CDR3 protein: CASTPAGAVYEQYF; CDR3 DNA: TGCGCCAGCACCCCTGCGGGGGCCGTCTACGAGCAGTACTTC
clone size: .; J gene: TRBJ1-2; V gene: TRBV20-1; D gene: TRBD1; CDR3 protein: CSAPERTGDLNNYGYTF; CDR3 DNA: TGCAGTGCCCCCGAGAGGACAGGGGACTTGAACAACTATGGCTACACCTTC
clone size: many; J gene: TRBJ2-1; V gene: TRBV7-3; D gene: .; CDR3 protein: CASSLRGASYNEQFF; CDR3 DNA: TGTGCCAGCAGCCTTCGCGGGGCCTCCTACAATGAGCAGTTCTTC
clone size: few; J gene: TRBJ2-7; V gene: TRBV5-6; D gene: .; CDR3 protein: CASSRGPSEQYF; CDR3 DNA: TGTGCCAGCAGCCGGGGACCCAGCGAGCAGTACTTC
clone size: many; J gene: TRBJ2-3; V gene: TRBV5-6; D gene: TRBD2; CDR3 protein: CASSLRTSGGIGTDTQYF; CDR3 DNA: TGTGCCAGCAGCTTGCGGACTAGCGGGGGAATCGGCACAGATACGCAGTATTTT
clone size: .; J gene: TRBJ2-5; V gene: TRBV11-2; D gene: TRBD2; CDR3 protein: CASSVGLAGAQETQYF; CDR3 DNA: TGTGCCAGCAGCGTAGGACTAGCGGGCGCCCAAGAGACCCAGTACTTC
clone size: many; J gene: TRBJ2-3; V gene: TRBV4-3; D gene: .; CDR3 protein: CASSQDPVSTDTQYF; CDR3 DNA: TGCGCCAGCAGCCAAGATCCGGTTAGCACAGATACGCAGTATTTT
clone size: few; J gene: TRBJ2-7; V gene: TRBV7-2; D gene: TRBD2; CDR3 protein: CASSLTTSGPYEQYF; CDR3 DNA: TGTGCCAGCAGCCTTACTACTAGCGGCCCCTACGAGCAGTACTTC
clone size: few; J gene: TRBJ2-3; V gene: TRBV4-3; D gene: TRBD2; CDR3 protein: CASSQVFSGRLNTQYF; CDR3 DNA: TGCGCCAGCAGCCAAGTGTTTAGCGGGAGGTTAAATACGCAGTATTTT
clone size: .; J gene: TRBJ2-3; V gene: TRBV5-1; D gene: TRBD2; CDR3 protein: CASSLGNGRVPDTQYF; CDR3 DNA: TGCGCCAGCAGCTTAGGCAACGGGAGGGTCCCAGATACGCAGTATTTT
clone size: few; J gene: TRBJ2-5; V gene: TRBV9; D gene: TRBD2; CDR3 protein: CASSGGLARETQYF; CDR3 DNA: TGTGCCAGCAGCGGGGGACTAGCCCGAGAGACCCAGTACTTC
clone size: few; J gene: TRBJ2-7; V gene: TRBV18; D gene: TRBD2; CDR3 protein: CASSPTSDYEQYF; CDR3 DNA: TGTGCCAGCTCACCCACTAGCGACTACGAGCAGTACTTC
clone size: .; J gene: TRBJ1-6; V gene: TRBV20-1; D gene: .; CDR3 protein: CSARDAQNNSPLHF; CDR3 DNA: TGCAGTGCTAGAGACGCACAGAATAATTCACCCCTCCACTTT
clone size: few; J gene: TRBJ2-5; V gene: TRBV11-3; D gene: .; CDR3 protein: CASSLDHSGDATQYF; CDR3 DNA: TGTGCCAGCAGCTTAGATCATTCAGGGGACGCGACCCAGTACTTC
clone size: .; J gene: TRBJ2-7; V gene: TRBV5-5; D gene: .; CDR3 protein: CASSLSSLDYEQYF; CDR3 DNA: TGTGCCAGCAGCTTAAGTAGTCTCGACTACGAGCAGTACTTC
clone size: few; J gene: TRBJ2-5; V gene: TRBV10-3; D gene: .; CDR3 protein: CAISGPSAETQYF; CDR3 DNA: TGTGCCATCAGTGGGCCTAGTGCGGAGACCCAGTACTTC